Listed below are T cell receptor beta chains from one sample, sequenced in a study of control samples from healthy donors and cancer patients. The method was immunoSEQ multiplex PCR; TCRdb's version includes in-frame clones alone and lacks a portion of them. In the table there are around 110,000 clones, roughly 91% of which are singletons. Sequencing was performed on blood. All receptors come from a woman in her seventies in good health. Both conserved end residues are part of each CDR3. The D gene is left open where the match is weak.

>TRBV5-5|TRBJ1-6|TRBD1
TGTGCCAGCAGCTTGGTTGCGACAGGGGGCGATTCACCCCTCCACTTT
CASSLVATGGDSPLHF
>TRBV2|TRBJ2-4|NA
TGTGCCAGCATGGAAAACAGGGCCAAAAACATTCAGTACTTC
CASMENRAKNIQYF
>TRBV7-3|TRBJ1-3|TRBD1
TGTGCCAGCAGCTTACCAGGGGGGCCTGGAAACACCATATATTTT
CASSLPGGPGNTIYF
>TRBV10-2|TRBJ2-3|NA
TGCGCCAGCAGTGAGTCGGTGGACTCGAGGGGGACGCAGTATTTT
CASSESVDSRGTQYF
>TRBV29-1|TRBJ1-1|NA
TGCAGCGTTGTACCGGCCACTGAAGCTTTCTTT
CSVVPATEAFF
>TRBV7-2|TRBJ2-7|TRBD2
TGTGCCAGCAGCTCCTCGGCGGGGGGGGTATACGAGCAGTACTTC
CASSSSAGGVYEQYF
>TRBV6-4|TRBJ1-1|NA
TGTGCCAGCAGACAGGCCTCGGGGACTGAAGCTTTCTTT
CASRQASGTEAFF
>TRBV15|TRBJ1-6|NA
TGTGCCACCAGCAGAGATTCCCTCGATAATTCACCCCTCCACTTT
CATSRDSLDNSPLHF
>TRBV10-3|TRBJ2-3|NA
TGTGCCATCAGTGATCTCGGAGGGGCGCGGCGGGGTAACACAGATACGCAGTATTTT
CAISDLGGARRGNTDTQYF
>TRBV5-6|TRBJ2-5|TRBD2
TGTGCCAGCAGCTTAACTAGCGGGGGGGAAGAGACCCAGTACTTC
CASSLTSGGEETQYF
>TRBV24-1|TRBJ1-2|NA
TGTGCCGTCCGGACGTGGGGGACATTAGGCTACACCTTC
CAVRTWGTLGYTF
>TRBV7-9|TRBJ2-7|NA
TGTGCCAGCAGCTGGGGGACACGTTACGAGCAGTACTTC
CASSWGTRYEQYF
>TRBV5-1|TRBJ1-3|NA
TGCGCCAGCAGCCCCCAGGGGCTCTCTGGAAACACCATATATTTT
CASSPQGLSGNTIYF